This passage covers 18 T cell receptor beta chains from one sample sequenced in a study of prognosis after radiotherapy for stage I lung cancer. The TCR beta CDR3 region was amplified from genomic DNA, with two rounds of multiplex PCR being used for the amplification. Primers targeting each individual TRBV and TRBJ gene were applied in first-round PCR. From the multiplex PCR reads, TCRdb called clonotypes with MiXCR, one entry per CDR3 protein. This sample has tens of thousands of distinct CDR3 sequences, with approximately 42% found just once. Source: PBMCs, taken before or after stereotactic body radiation therapy (not recorded which). Every receptor here comes from a donor aged 50 or older with non-small cell lung cancer.

This clonotype showed up many times. J is TRBJ2-3 and V is TRBV12-3 or TRBV12-4; D is uncertain. The ends were cut back, 6 bases at V and 3 bases at J, with 16 bases in the middle. CDR3 length: 15 amino acids. CDR3 bases: TGTGCCAGCAGGCCAGACCGGTCTAAAACAGATACGCAGTATTTT. This encodes CASRPDRSKTDTQYF.

In regard to this clonotype: This may be a read error: a much more frequent sequence differs by one nucleotide. V usage is TRBV20-1 and J usage is TRBJ2-2, with D possibly being TRBD2 (5 bases). This CDR3 spans 15 amino acids. Germline V gene data show CDR1 as DFQATT and CDR2 as SNEGSKA (reference sequence). CDR3 in DNA: TGCAGTGCTAGAGATAGCACCGGGAACACCCGGGAGCTGTTTTTT. Its protein product is CSARDSTGNTRELFF.

This clonotype appeared a single time. Compared with germline, one end of the junction differs, possibly owing to a read error. This chain joins TRBV6-2 or TRBV6-3 and TRBJ2-7, with D possibly matching TRBD2 (6 bases). The germline gives CDR1 MNHEY, CDR2 SVGEGT. The CDR3 runs to 12 residues. CDR3 amino acids: CASSSVGGQQYF. CDR3 bases: TGTGCGAGCAGTTCAGTGGGGGGACAGCAGTACTTC.

On this clonotype itself: Since a much larger clone is just one base distant, this may be a read error. The chain links TRBV7-3 to TRBJ2-2, with a possible D match to TRBD2 (5 bases). Germline-derived CDR1 and CDR2 are SGHTA and FQGTGA. The CDR3 has 12 residues. CDR3 sequence: CASSLMNGDLFF. The CDR3 bases are TGTGCCAGCAGCTTAATGAACGGGGATCTGTTTTTT. Filled out from reference TRBV7-3 and TRBJ2-2, the complete variable domain reads GAGVSQTPSNKVTEKGKYVELRCDPISGHTALYWYRQSLGQGPEFLIYFQGTGAADDSGLPNDRFFAVRPEGSVSTLKIQRTERGDSAVYLCASSLMNGDLFFGEGSRLTVL.

This clonotype was observed a handful of times. This may stem from a read error, because a much larger clone lies one nucleotide away. The chain couples TRBV3-1 to TRBJ1-3, with D hard to call. The CDR3 is made up of 14 amino acids. Germline V gene data show CDR1 as LGHDT and CDR2 as YNNKEL (reference sequence). The V gene lost 1 base and the J gene lost 9 bases, with 13 bases spanning the gap. Here the CDR3 DNA reads TGTGCCAGCAGCCAAGCACAGCCAGGTCGCACCATATATTTT. It codes for CASSQAQPGRTIYF.

This clonotype was observed a few times. The gene calls are TRBV27 and TRBJ2-7; D perhaps matches TRBD1 (5 bases). The germline V and J ends were trimmed by 4 bases and 5 bases, with 18 bases remaining between them. CDR1 is MNHEY and CDR2 is SMNVEV in the germline V gene (reference sequence). The CDR3 covers 15 residues. The CDR3 DNA follows: TGTGCCAGCAGTTCTGATTGGGGCTCTCAGAACGAGCAGTACTTC. This sequence encodes CASSSDWGSQNEQYF.

V usage is TRBV12-3 or TRBV12-4 and J usage is TRBJ2-5; 14 bases are shared with TRBD2. The DNA end is a closer match to TRBJ2-1, so the J assignment may be wrong. This CDR3 has 19 residues. DNA for the CDR3: TGTGCCAGCAGCACCCTAGGGACTAGCGGGAGATCTAACTACAATGAGCAGTTCTTC. Amino acids: CASSTLGTSGRSNYNEQFF.

This clonotype appeared a single time. This rearrangement joins TRBV10-3 to TRBJ2-2, with D possibly matching TRBD2 (6 bases). Germline CDR1 reads ENHRY; CDR2 reads SYGVKD. Between the trimmed V and J ends, which lost 8 bases and 2 bases, there was a span of 15 bases. CDR3 size: 15 residues. CDR3 protein: CAILEGEVNTGELFF. The CDR3 region has the DNA TGTGCCATCCTTGAAGGGGAGGTTAACACCGGGGAGCTGTTTTTT.

The chain carries TRBV5-1 and TRBJ2-7; 9 bases fit TRBD2. Germline V CDR1 and CDR2: SGHRS, YFSETQ. The CDR3 covers 18 residues. J was trimmed by 4 bases and V by 0 bases; bases with no gene match: 14. The CDR3 DNA sequence: TGCGCCAGCAGCTTGGGGGGAGCGGGAGGCCCTACGGTATACGAGCAGTACTTC. Amino acids: CASSLGGAGGPTVYEQYF.

This clonotype was observed many times. The gene calls are TRBV5-6 and TRBJ2-7; D uncertain. This CDR3 region has 14 residues. Trimming took 0 bases from V and 0 from J, leaving 7 bases between them. From germline, CDR1 is SGHDT and CDR2 YYEEEE. CDR3 DNA: TGTGCCAGCAGCTTGGGGCAGAGCTCCTACGAGCAGTACTTC. This translates into CASSLGQSSYEQYF. Using reference TRBV5-6 and TRBJ2-7 for the parts outside the CDR3, the full variable domain is DAGVTQSPTHLIKTRGQQVTLRCSPKSGHDTVSWYQQALGQGPQFIFQYYEEEERQRGNFPDRFSGHQFPNYSSELNVNALLLGDSALYLCASSLGQSSYEQYFGPGTRLTVT.

This clonotype was detected once. One base away lies a much larger clone, so this may be a sequencing read error. The rearrangement uses TRBV3-2 and TRBJ2-1; TRBD2 reflects the table's D call only, with no check against the DNA. TRBV3-2 is a pseudogene. This CDR3 comprises 15 residues. CDR3 residues: CASSPVPSRLNEQFF. The CDR3 coding sequence is TGTGCCAGCAGCCCCGTACCTAGTAGACTCAATGAGCAGTTCTTC.

This clonotype was detected ten times or more. V and J are TRBV6-5 and TRBJ1-3, with a possible D match to TRBD1 (6 bases). There are 15 residues in the CDR3. V was shortened by 0 bases and J by 6 bases, with 12 bases between the two germline ends. Germline V gene lookup returns CDR1 MNHEY and CDR2 SVGAGI. CDR3 DNA sequence: TGTGCCAGCAGTTACTCGGGGGGCCAGGAAAACACCATATATTTT. Protein: CASSYSGGQENTIYF.

This clonotype appeared many times. The CDR3 nucleotides are TGTGCCAGCAGCGGGGGGACTAGCGGGAGGCCGAGCTCCTACAATGAGCAGTTCTTC. This codes for CASSGGTSGRPSSYNEQFF. J is TRBJ2-1 and V is TRBV28, with TRBD2 matching over 15 bases. This CDR3 is 19 amino acids long. Germline CDR1 reads MDHEN; CDR2 reads SYDVKM. The ends lost 6 bases at V and 0 bases at J; junction bases unmatched: 9.

This clonotype was seen repeatedly, ten times or more. The gene calls are TRBV4-2 and TRBJ2-1; D assignment may be TRBD1 or TRBD2 (6 bases each). The length of the CDR3 is 15 residues. Germline V gene sequence: CDR1 LGHNA, CDR2 YNFKEQ. Trimming cost V 3 bases and J 0 bases, with 9 bases left between them. The CDR3 region has the DNA TGTGCCAGCAGCCAGCCGGGGGCCTCCTACAATGAGCAGTTCTTC. This sequence encodes CASSQPGASYNEQFF.

In this sample, this clonotype turned up once. This rearrangement joins TRBV6-9 to TRBJ2-1, with 10 bases identical to TRBD2. This CDR3 is 15 amino acids long. Germline V CDR1 and CDR2: MNHGY, SVAAGI. The trim removed 11 bases at V and 9 bases at J, leaving 16 bases unmatched. The CDR3 spells CAAPTPSGSSGEQFF. The CDR3 coding sequence is TGTGCCGCCCCAACCCCTAGCGGGAGTTCGGGTGAGCAGTTCTTC.

The V call is TRBV12-3 or TRBV12-4, the J call TRBJ1-3; 7 positions match TRBD1. This CDR3 has 15 residues. The V segment lost 4 bases and the J segment 4 bases; nucleotides outside the gene matches: 7. The CDR3 DNA sequence: TGTGCCAGCAGTTCTACCGGGACAGTCGGAAACACCATATATTTT. Translating it yields CASSSTGTVGNTIYF.

The sample holds many counts of this clonotype. The rearrangement uses TRBV5-5 and TRBJ2-5; 7 bases are a match to TRBD2. The ends lost 4 bases at V and 0 bases at J; junction bases unmatched: 9. The CDR3 is 16 amino acids. From germline, CDR1 is SGHKS and CDR2 YYEKEE (reference sequence). The CDR3 is CASSPGGSGHQETQYF. CDR3 nucleotides: TGTGCCAGCAGCCCCGGTGGTAGCGGGCACCAAGAGACCCAGTACTTC. Based on the CDR3 plus reference TRBV5-5 and TRBJ2-5, the full variable domain is DAGVTQSPTHLIKTRGQQVTLRCSPISGHKSVSWYQQVLGQGPQFIFQYYEKEERGRGNFPDRFSARQFPNYSSELNVNALLLGDSALYLCASSPGGSGHQETQYFGPGTRLLVL.

Turning to this clonotype: A read error is likely here: a far larger clone is one base away. The genes are TRBV12-3 or TRBV12-4 and TRBJ1-5; TRBD1 aligns across 7 bases. The CDR3 is made up of 13 amino acids. With 4 bases clipped from V and 9 bases from J, the junction kept 6 bases outside the gene matches. The CDR3 protein is CASSWDRSRPQHF. The CDR3 coding sequence is TGTGCCAGCAGTTGGGACAGAAGTCGGCCCCAGCATTTT.